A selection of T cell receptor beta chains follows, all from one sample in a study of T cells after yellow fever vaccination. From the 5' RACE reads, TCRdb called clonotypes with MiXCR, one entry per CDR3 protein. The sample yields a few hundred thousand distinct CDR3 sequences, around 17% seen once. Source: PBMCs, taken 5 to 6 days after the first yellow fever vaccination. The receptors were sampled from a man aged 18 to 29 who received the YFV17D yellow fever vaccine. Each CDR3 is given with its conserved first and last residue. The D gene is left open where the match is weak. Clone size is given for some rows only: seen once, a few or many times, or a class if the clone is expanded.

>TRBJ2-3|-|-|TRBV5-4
TGTGCCAGCAGCCCTCCCGTCGGGGGAATCACAGATACGCAGTATTTT
CASSPPVGGITDTQYF
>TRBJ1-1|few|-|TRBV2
TGTGCCAGCAGCCCCGAGGTGAACACTGAAGCTTTCTTT
CASSPEVNTEAFF
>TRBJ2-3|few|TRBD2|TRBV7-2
TGTGCCAGCAGCTTAAGCGGGGCCGGGAGGACGCAGTATTTT
CASSLSGAGRTQYF
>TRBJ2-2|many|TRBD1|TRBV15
TGTGCCACCAGCAGGGTGGTGACAGGGGGCACCGGGGAGCTGTTTTTT
CATSRVVTGGTGELFF
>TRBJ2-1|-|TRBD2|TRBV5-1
TGCGCCAGCAGGGGGGCTAGCGGGGCCCTAGAGCAGTTCTTC
CASRGASGALEQFF
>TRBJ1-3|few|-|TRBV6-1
TGTGCCAGCAGTGAAACAGGGTGGAGTGGAAACACCATATATTTT
CASSETGWSGNTIYF
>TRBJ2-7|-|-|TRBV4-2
TGTGCCAGCAGCCAAGTGACAGGTGTAAGAGACGAGCAGTACTTC
CASSQVTGVRDEQYF
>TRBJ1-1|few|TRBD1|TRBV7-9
TGTGCCAGCAGCTTCGGGGACAGGGGCCTCACTGAAGCTTTCTTT
CASSFGDRGLTEAFF
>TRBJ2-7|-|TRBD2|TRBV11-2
TGTGCCAGCAGCACAGTGGGGGGGTTGAGGGAGCAGTACTTC
CASSTVGGLREQYF
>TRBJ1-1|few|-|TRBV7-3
TGTGCCAGCAGCCCCTCAGGGGCCGCAACTGAAGCTTTCTTT
CASSPSGAATEAFF
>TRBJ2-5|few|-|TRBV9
TGTGCCAGCAGCGCGGGGGAGAACCAAGAGACCCAGTACTTC
CASSAGENQETQYF
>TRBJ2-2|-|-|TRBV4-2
TGTGCCAGCAGCCAAGATCCTTCGGAGGTGGAGCTGTTTTTT
CASSQDPSEVELFF
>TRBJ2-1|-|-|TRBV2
TGTGCCAGCACGATTTCGGAACAAGGGCAGTTCTTC
CASTISEQGQFF
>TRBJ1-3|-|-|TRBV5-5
TGTGCCAGCAGCTCGGACGCCGGCGGAGGAAACACCATATATTTT
CASSSDAGGGNTIYF
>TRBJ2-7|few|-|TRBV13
TGTGCCAGCAGCTTAGAACAGGAGAGCTCCTACGAGCAGTACTTC
CASSLEQESSYEQYF
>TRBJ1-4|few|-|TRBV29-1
TGCAGCGTACGGGGGCGCCTTAATGAAAAACTGTTTTTT
CSVRGRLNEKLFF
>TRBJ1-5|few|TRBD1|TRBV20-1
TGCAGTGCTAGAGATTGGGGGGGACAGAGTAATCAGCCCCAGCATTTT
CSARDWGGQSNQPQHF
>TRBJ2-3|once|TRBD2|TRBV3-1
TGTGCCAGCAGCCAAAAGGGACTAGCGGGGGGGCCAAGGGATACGCAGTATTTT
CASSQKGLAGGPRDTQYF
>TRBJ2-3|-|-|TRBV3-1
TGTGCCAGCAGCCAAAACGCGGCAGTACAAGATACGCAGTATTTT
CASSQNAAVQDTQYF
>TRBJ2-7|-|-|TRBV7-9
TGTGCCAGCAGCTTAGTTGGGGCTTTAAGCTACGAGCAGTACTTC
CASSLVGALSYEQYF
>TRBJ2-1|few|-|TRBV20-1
TGCAGTGCTAGAGGTGGGGGGACCTACAATGAGCAGTTCTTC
CSARGGGTYNEQFF
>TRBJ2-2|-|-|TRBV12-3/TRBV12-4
TGTGCCAGCAGAAACACGGGGTCCACCGGGGAGCTGTTTTTT
CASRNTGSTGELFF
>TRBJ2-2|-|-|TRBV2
TGTGCCAGCAGTGAAAATCGGGGGTCCGGGGAGCTGTTTTTT
CASSENRGSGELFF
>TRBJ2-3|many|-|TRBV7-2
TGTGCCAGCAGCTTAGACGGACAGTCCCCAGATACGCAGTATTTT
CASSLDGQSPDTQYF
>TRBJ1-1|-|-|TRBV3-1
TGTGCCAGCAGCCAAAACGACTACACTGAAGCTTTCTTT
CASSQNDYTEAFF
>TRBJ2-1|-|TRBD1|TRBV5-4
TGTGCCAGCAGCTTGGGGGGGACAGGGGGAGATGAGCAGTTCTTC
CASSLGGTGGDEQFF
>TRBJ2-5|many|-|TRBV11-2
TGTGCCAGCAGCGTTCCTGGAGCCCAAGAGACCCAGTACTTC
CASSVPGAQETQYF
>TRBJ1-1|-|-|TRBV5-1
TGCGCCAGCAGCTTGGGGGTAATAGGGACTGAAGCTTTCTTT
CASSLGVIGTEAFF
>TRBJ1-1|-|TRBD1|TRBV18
TGTGCCAGCTCACCACCAAGACAGGGGAACACTGAAGCTTTCTTT
CASSPPRQGNTEAFF
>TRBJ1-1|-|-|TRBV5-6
TGTGCCAGCAGCTTGAACTTCGGACCGCGCAAAGCTTTCTTT
CASSLNFGPRKAFF
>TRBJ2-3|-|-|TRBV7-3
TGTGCCAGCAGCTTACTCTCTCTGGCAGATACGCAGTATTTT
CASSLLSLADTQYF
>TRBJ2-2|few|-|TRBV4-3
TGCGCCAGCAGCCAAGATCCGGGGAGCACCGGGGAGCTGTTTTTT
CASSQDPGSTGELFF
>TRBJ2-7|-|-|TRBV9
TGTGCCAGCAGCGCCACGGGTGGGGGGGCGAGCTCCTACGAGCAGTACTTC
CASSATGGGASSYEQYF
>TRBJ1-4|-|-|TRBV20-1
TGCAGTGCTAGTGCAGTGGGTGGTGAAAAACTGTTTTTT
CSASAVGGEKLFF
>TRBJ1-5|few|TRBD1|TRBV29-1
TGCAGCGCTACGACAGGGTTGAGCAATCAGCCCCAGCATTTT
CSATTGLSNQPQHF
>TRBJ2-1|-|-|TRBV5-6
TGTGCCAGCAGCTTTGGCCAGCCCATCTACAATGAGCAGTTCTTC
CASSFGQPIYNEQFF
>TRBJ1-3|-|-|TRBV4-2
TGTGCCAGCAGCCAAGATAAGAGCGCAGGGGGAAACACCATATATTTT
CASSQDKSAGGNTIYF
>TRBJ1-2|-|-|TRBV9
TGTGCCAGCAACAACAGCCCCAGCGGAATTGAAGCTAACTATGGCTACACCTTC
CASNNSPSGIEANYGYTF
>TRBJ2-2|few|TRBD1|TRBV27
TGTGCCAGCAGAACCGGGACAGGGGTCACCGGGGAGCTGTTTTTT
CASRTGTGVTGELFF
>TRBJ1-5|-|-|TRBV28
TGTGCCAGCACTCACTCCGGCCTGAGGAAGAAAAATCAGCCCCAGCATTTT
CASTHSGLRKKNQPQHF
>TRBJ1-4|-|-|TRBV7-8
TGTGCCAGCAGCTTAGCACAGGGATTCACTAATGAAAAACTGTTTTTT
CASSLAQGFTNEKLFF
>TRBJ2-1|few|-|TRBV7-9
TGTGCCAGCAGCTTTACTCGTGGGTCGACCTACAATGAGCAGTTCTTC
CASSFTRGSTYNEQFF
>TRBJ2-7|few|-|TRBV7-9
TGTGCCAGCAGCTTAGAAGGGGCTATGGGCCGGCAGTACTTC
CASSLEGAMGRQYF
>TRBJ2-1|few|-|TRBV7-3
TGTGCCAGCAGCTTCGACTGGAGCAATGAGCAGTTCTTC
CASSFDWSNEQFF
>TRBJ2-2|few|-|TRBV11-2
TGTGCCAGCAGCTCGTTGGATAGCACCGGGGAGCTGTTTTTT
CASSSLDSTGELFF
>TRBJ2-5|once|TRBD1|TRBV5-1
TGCGCCAGCAGCTTTGATGGACAGGGGGCGGGAGAGACCCAGTACTTC
CASSFDGQGAGETQYF
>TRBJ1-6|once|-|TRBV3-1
TGTGCCAGCAGCCAAGCCGGGGGGGGCGGCCATTCACCCCTCCACTTT
CASSQAGGGGHSPLHF
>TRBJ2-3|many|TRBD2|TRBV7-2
TGTGCCAGCAGCTTACTAGCGGGGGGACCCACAGATACGCAGTATTTT
CASSLLAGGPTDTQYF
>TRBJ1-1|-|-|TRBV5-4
TGTGCCAGCAGCTCGACAGACATTGAAGCTTTCTTT
CASSSTDIEAFF
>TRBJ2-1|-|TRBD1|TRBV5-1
TGCGCCAGCAGCTTGGCTGAGACAGGGATCTCCTACAATGAGCAGTTCTTC
CASSLAETGISYNEQFF
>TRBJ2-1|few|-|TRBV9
TGTGCCAGCAGCGTAGGGGCCTACAATGAGCAGTTCTTC
CASSVGAYNEQFF
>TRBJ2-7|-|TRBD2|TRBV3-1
TGTGCCAGCAGCCTTAGCGGGGGGGCCATCTACGAGCAGTACTTC
CASSLSGGAIYEQYF
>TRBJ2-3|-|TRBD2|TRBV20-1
TGCAGTGCTAGCTTGGGGGGGGGGGCAGATACGCAGTATTTT
CSASLGGGADTQYF
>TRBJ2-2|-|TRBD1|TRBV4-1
TGCGCCAGCAGCCAAGGACAGGGTATCAGCACCGGGGAGCTGTTTTTT
CASSQGQGISTGELFF
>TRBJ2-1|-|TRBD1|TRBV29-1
TGCAGCGTTGGGACAGGGGAGTACAATGAGCAGTTCTTC
CSVGTGEYNEQFF